These 25 T cell receptor beta chains came from one sample sequenced in a study of identical twins. TCRdb analysed the 5' RACE reads with MiXCR anew, one entry per CDR3 protein. The data contain approximately 220,000 distinct CDR3 sequences, approximately 9% of them seen just once; the ten biggest clones take up 5% to 6.5%. Input material: memory (CD45RO+) T cells sorted from blood. The source of these receptors is a woman under 30 in good health.

This clonotype has only one observation. The V call is TRBV3-1, the J call TRBJ1-3, with D possibly TRBD1 on 5 matching bases. The CDR3 runs to 14 residues. CDR1 and CDR2 (germline): LGHDT, YNNKEL (reference sequence). V was clipped by 4 bases and J by 8 bases, with 15 bases between them. The CDR3 region is CASSPSQEGDTIYF. Written as DNA, the CDR3 is TGTGCCAGCAGCCCATCACAGGAGGGAGACACCATATATTTT.

The table lists this clonotype with a few counts. The V and J genes are TRBV7-9 and TRBJ1-4; D unclear. V was trimmed by 5 bases and J by 7 bases, leaving 8 bases between them. Germline V gene data show CDR1 as SEHNR and CDR2 as FQNEAQ (reference sequence). This CDR3 comprises 12 residues. CDR3 nucleotide sequence: TGTGCCAGCAGCCTAAGGACTGAAAAACTGTTTTTT. Residues: CASSLRTEKLFF.

For this clonotype: A much larger clone is a single base away; this may be a read error. This chain joins TRBV7-8 and TRBJ1-1, with D hard to call. Germline V CDR1 and CDR2: SGHVS, FQNEAQ. The CDR3 extends over 14 amino acids. CDR3 coding DNA: TGTGCCGGCAGCCGTTGGACGGCGAACACTGAAGCTTTCTTT. Protein product: CAGSRWTANTEAFF.

There are a few counts of this clonotype. CDR3 nucleotides: TGCGCCAGCAGCTTCGTGGGCCCCCAGGAGACCCAGTACTTC. Translation gives CASSFVGPQETQYF. The chain employs TRBV5-1 and TRBJ2-5; D uncertain. V was clipped by 2 bases and J by 5 bases, with 13 bases between them. The CDR3 runs 14 residues. Per germline, CDR1 SGHRS and CDR2 YFSETQ.

This clonotype was counted at least ten times. The CDR3 bases are TGTGCCAGCAGCACCTTCTCAACTAATGAAAAACTGTTTTTT. It encodes CASSTFSTNEKLFF. V usage is TRBV12-3 or TRBV12-4 and J usage is TRBJ1-4; D remains ambiguous. The V gene lost 6 bases and the J gene lost 0 bases, with 8 bases spanning the gap. This CDR3 spans 14 amino acids.

Here the CDR3 DNA reads TGTGCCAGCATTCCGATCCAGCGGCCCACCAATGAGCAGTTCTTC. Translated, it gives CASIPIQRPTNEQFF. The genes are TRBV2 and TRBJ2-1; D perhaps matches TRBD2 (5 bases). The CDR3 has 15 amino acids. Germline CDR1 and CDR2: SNHLY and FYNNEI. V lost 7 bases, J lost 6 bases, and 19 bases lay in between.

This chain connects TRBV7-9 to TRBJ2-5; D is undetermined. This CDR3 has 12 amino acids. V lost 5 bases and J lost 5, with 9 bases in between. Germline V lookup: CDR1 SEHNR, CDR2 FQNEAQ (reference sequence). CDR3 sequence (DNA): TGTGCCAGCAGCCGCAGGATGGAGACCCAGTACTTC. Encoded protein: CASSRRMETQYF. The complete variable domain, with remaining parts taken from reference TRBV7-9 and TRBJ2-5, reads DTGVSQNPRHKITKRGQNVTFRCDPISEHNRLYWYRQTLGQGPEFLTYFQNEAQLEKSRLLSDRFSAERPKGSFSTLEIQRTEQGDSAMYLCASSRRMETQYFGPGTRLLVL.

The J gene is TRBJ2-7, the V gene TRBV5-1; the D gene could be TRBD1 or TRBD2 (5 bases each). The CDR3 extends over 14 amino acids. V lost 0 bases to trimming and J lost 3 bases, with 10 bases between them. CDR1 and CDR2 (germline): SGHRS, YFSETQ. The CDR3 protein is CASSLGGTDYEQYF. The CDR3 nucleotides read TGCGCCAGCAGCTTGGGTGGGACCGACTACGAGCAGTACTTC.

This clonotype was counted only a few times. The V gene is TRBV14, the J gene TRBJ2-5; 10 positions match TRBD2. After removal of 5 bases from V and 5 bases from J, the junction contained 5 bases not matched to a gene. The germline V gene encodes CDR1 SGHDN and CDR2 FVKESK. The CDR3 consists of 14 residues. Written as DNA, the CDR3 is TGTGCCAGCAGCAAACTAGCGGGGCAGGAGACCCAGTACTTC. Protein product: CASSKLAGQETQYF.

This clonotype was seen only a few times. The J gene is TRBJ1-5, the V gene TRBV6-1; D gene uncertain. This CDR3 contains 15 residues. V was cut by 3 bases and J by 0 bases, with 9 bases left in between. CDR1 and CDR2 (germline): MNHNS, SASEGT. The CDR3 bases are TGTGCCAGCAGTGAGTTCCATCATAGCAATCAGCCCCAGCATTTT. Translating gives CASSEFHHSNQPQHF.

This clonotype was observed at least ten times. The rearrangement links TRBV5-4 to TRBJ2-3; D possibly uses TRBD1 or TRBD2 (5 bases each). V was pared by 4 bases and J by 0 bases, with 6 bases between. Germline CDR1 reads SGHNT; CDR2 reads YYREEE (reference sequence). CDR3 length: 13 amino acids. CDR3 sequence (DNA): TGTGCCAGCAGCCGGGACAGCACAGATACGCAGTATTTT. As protein: CASSRDSTDTQYF.

This clonotype was seen a handful of times. The genes are TRBV7-2 and TRBJ2-3; no definite D call. This CDR3 contains 13 residues. Germline-derived CDR1 and CDR2 are SGHTA and FQGNSA. V gave up 5 bases and J gave up 7 bases, with 13 bases separating them. The chain's CDR3 is CASSTEVAYTQYF. The CDR3 DNA follows: TGTGCCAGCAGCACAGAAGTTGCATATACGCAGTATTTT.

The sample holds many counts of this clonotype. A read error may produce the germline difference seen at one junction end. The gene calls are TRBV20-1 and TRBJ2-1; tentatively, D is TRBD2 (6 bases). The CDR3 is 13 amino acids. Germline CDR1 and CDR2: DFQATT and SNEGSKA (reference sequence). DNA of the CDR3: TGCAGTGCTAGAGAAGGGACTCCTCACCCTTTTAAATTC. It specifies CSAREGTPHPFKF.

The sample holds many counts of this clonotype. The V call is TRBV6-1, the J call TRBJ2-7; 11 nucleotides align to TRBD2. Germline CDR1 reads MNHNS; CDR2 reads SASEGT. CDR3 length equals 14 residues. V shed 6 bases and J 4 bases; nucleotides not matched to a gene: 5. The CDR3 sequence is CASRKRLAGYEQYF. CDR3 nucleotides: TGTGCCAGCAGGAAGAGACTAGCGGGATACGAGCAGTACTTC.

This clonotype was observed many times. The rearrangement links TRBV10-2 to TRBJ2-3; 10 nucleotides line up with TRBD2. With 0 bases clipped from V and 6 bases from J, the junction kept 3 bases outside the gene matches. Germline assignment: CDR1 WSHSY and CDR2 SAAADI. The CDR3 is 15 amino acids. In nucleotides, the CDR3 is TGCGCCAGCAGTGAGTCCCTAGCGGGAGTGGATACGCAGTATTTT. Translated: CASSESLAGVDTQYF.

In this sample, this clonotype turned up a few times. The V gene is TRBV6-2 or TRBV6-3, the J gene TRBJ2-6; 7 bases agree with TRBD1. J was trimmed by 1 base and V by 7 bases; bases with no gene match: 16. The CDR3 covers 19 residues. Germline V gene sequence: CDR1 MNHEY, CDR2 SVGEGT. CDR3 residues: CASMHPAGGRLSGANVLTF. DNA for the CDR3: TGTGCCAGCATGCACCCAGCAGGGGGACGCCTTTCTGGGGCCAACGTCCTGACTTTC.

This clonotype was counted between two and nine times. The rearrangement uses TRBV11-3 and TRBJ2-1; D possibly corresponds to TRBD2 (7 bases). Trimming removed 5 bases at V and 10 bases at J, with 12 bases between. The CDR3 is 12 amino acids. Germline loops: CDR1 SGHNT, CDR2 YENEEA. The CDR3 sequence is CASSRGAGEQFF. CDR3 nucleotides: TGTGCCAGCAGCCGGGGGGCTGGCGAGCAGTTCTTC.

The chain combines TRBV29-1 with TRBJ1-1; TRBD1 matches 9 bases. J was trimmed by 3 bases and V by 6 bases; bases with no gene match: 5. This CDR3 is built from 13 residues. CDR1 and CDR2 (germline): SQVTM, ANQGSEA. The CDR3 sequence: CSVNRGRDTEAFF. The CDR3 DNA sequence: TGCAGCGTCAACAGGGGGCGTGACACTGAAGCTTTCTTT.

This clonotype was counted only a few times. The chain carries TRBV12-3 or TRBV12-4 and TRBJ2-1, with 7 bases lining up with TRBD2. The length of the CDR3 is 16 residues. After removal of 1 base from V and 3 bases from J, the junction contained 6 bases not matched to a gene. The CDR3 sequence: CASSLGGSGFYNEQFF. DNA of the CDR3: TGTGCCAGCAGTTTAGGAGGTAGCGGGTTCTACAATGAGCAGTTCTTC.

The chain carries TRBV7-2 and TRBJ2-3; TRBD2 aligns across 10 bases. V lost 5 bases to trimming and J lost 5 bases; unmatched junction nucleotides: 1. The CDR3 spans 13 residues. From germline, CDR1 is SGHTA and CDR2 FQGNSA. The CDR3 region is CASSPSGRDTQYF. For the CDR3, the DNA is TGTGCCAGCAGCCCTAGCGGGAGAGATACGCAGTATTTT.

In its sample, this clonotype was seen once. This sequence joins TRBV20-1 and TRBJ2-7; weak D call: TRBD1 (5 bases). CDR3 length: 12 amino acids. CDR1 and CDR2 (germline): DFQATT, SNEGSKA (reference sequence). Deletions cut 6 bases from V and 2 bases from J, with 11 bases between. CDR3 DNA sequence: TGCAGTGCCCCAGGGAATGCCTACGAGCAGTACTTC. This sequence encodes CSAPGNAYEQYF.

Only a few counts were recorded for this clonotype. J is TRBJ2-5 and V is TRBV15, with 7 positions matching TRBD1. Germline assignment: CDR1 LNHNV and CDR2 YYDKDF (reference sequence). This CDR3 region has 15 residues. The junction had 5 bases not matched to a gene; V was cut back by 2 bases and J by 2 bases. The CDR3 DNA reads as TGTGCCACCAGCAGACTCCCGGGACAGCAAGAGACCCAGTACTTC. Its translation: CATSRLPGQQETQYF.

This clonotype came up many times. The V gene is TRBV20-1, the J gene TRBJ1-2; no definite D call. V was cut by 5 bases and J by 4 bases, with 11 bases left in between. Germline CDR1 reads DFQATT; CDR2 reads SNEGSKA (reference sequence). The CDR3 loop spans 12 amino acids. CDR3 nucleotide sequence: TGCAGTGCTCACTTGGGTCGCTATGGCTACACCTTC. Translated, it gives CSAHLGRYGYTF.

The sample holds a few counts of this clonotype. Here the CDR3 DNA reads TGTGCCAGCTCAGCGCTCCAGGGGGGTGAAGCTTTCTTT. Translation: CASSALQGGEAFF. The chain uses TRBV18 and TRBJ1-1; 7 bases are a match to TRBD1. The V gene end was trimmed by 5 bases and the J gene end by 7 bases; junction bases not matched to a gene: 7. The CDR3 contains 13 residues. Per germline, CDR1 KGHSH and CDR2 LQKENI.

This chain joins TRBV5-6 and TRBJ2-5; 9 positions agree with TRBD2. V was clipped by 2 bases and J by 2 bases; unmatched bases: 7. The CDR3 has 16 amino acids. Germline CDR1 is SGHDT and CDR2 is YYEEEE. DNA for the CDR3: TGTGCCAGCAGCTTTTTGTCTAGCGGGAAACAAGAGACCCAGTACTTC. Its translation is CASSFLSSGKQETQYF.